This T cell receptor beta chain came from a study of blood T cell repertoires in COVID-19. How the authors handled the data: By means of reference gene primer amplification, nucleated cell counts were estimated. Here immunoSEQ multiplex PCR was the method, and the copy in TCRdb shows in-frame clones only, minus some. V, J and clone size are those of that table, while D and trimming were read from the DNA. The table shows 300,000 to 500,000 clones, with around 90% occurring only once. Trimming took off 5 bases at V and 5 bases at J, with 15 bases between the two ends. Per the germline V gene, CDR1 is LGHNT and CDR2 is FRNRAP. This CDR3 comprises 14 residues.

The TCR sequence derives from a middle-aged woman with acute COVID-19. Input material: PBMCs or T cells enriched from blood (not recorded which). The chain couples TRBV12-5 to TRBJ2-5; a possible D gene is TRBD2 (5 bases). For the CDR3, the DNA is TGTGCTAGTGGTCCCCCCGAGGGTTCGGAGACCCAGTACTTC. Protein: CASGPPEGSETQYF.